This T cell receptor (beta chain) was identified in a study of T cell repertoires in cytomegalovirus infection. A single record per CDR3 protein comes from TCRdb applying MiXCR to the reads. Among approximately 71,000 distinct CDR3 sequences listed, approximately 3.6% were seen once. The germline CDR1 and CDR2 sequences are MDHEN and SYDVKM. The ends were cut back, 6 bases at V and 10 bases at J, with 16 bases in the middle. The CDR3 has 14 amino acids. This clonotype was observed many times. The source is a human donor in good health (CMV status not recorded). Some clones in this sample may be carry-over from other donors' samples. The chain is built from TRBV28 and TRBJ1-6, with D tentatively TRBD1 (5 bases). Source material: PBMCs. The CDR3 sequence: CASRPGTETSPLHF. In DNA form, the CDR3 reads TGTGCCAGCAGACCGGGGACGGAGACCTCACCCCTCCACTTT. The complete variable domain, with remaining parts taken from reference TRBV28 and TRBJ1-6, reads DVKVTQSSRYLVKRTGEKVFLECVQDMDHENMFWYRQDPGLGLRLIYFSYDVKMKEKGDIPEGYSVSREKKERFSLILESASTNQTSMYLCASRPGTETSPLHFGNGTRLTVT.